Each of the 22 T cell receptor beta chains below was sequenced from the same sample in a study of T cell repertoires in cytomegalovirus infection. TCRdb analysed the reads with MiXCR anew, one entry per CDR3 protein. The sample lists approximately 470,000 distinct CDR3 sequences; under 45% were seen once. These receptors' targets are unknown. Sequencing was performed on cultured PBMCs, taken from culture after CMV antigen stimulation. All receptors come from a human donor in good health (CMV status not recorded). Some clones in this sample may be carry-over from other donors' samples.

This clonotype came up many times. The chain recombines TRBV7-2 with TRBJ1-1; TRBD1 is a possible D gene (6 bases). Germline CDR1 and CDR2: SGHTA and FQGNSA. Trimming shortened V by 5 bases and J by 5 bases, and 12 bases separated the two germline ends. This CDR3 spans 13 amino acids. The CDR3 sequence: CASSANRETEAFF. The CDR3 region has the DNA TGTGCCAGCAGCGCTAACAGGGAAACTGAAGCTTTCTTT.

The rearrangement links TRBV5-4 to TRBJ2-5, with TRBD1 matching over 7 bases. The CDR3 loop spans 16 amino acids. Trimming at V came to 4 bases and at J to 2 bases, leaving 11 bases not matched to a gene. Looked up from germline, CDR1 is SGHNT and CDR2 is YYREEE (reference sequence). This chain's CDR3 is CASSVTTGRGQETQYF. CDR3 DNA: TGTGCCAGCAGCGTTACGACAGGGCGCGGTCAAGAGACCCAGTACTTC.

The CDR3 nucleotides are TGTGCCAGCAGCACAGGGGGTAGGTACGAGCAGTACTTC. This codes for CASSTGGRYEQYF. This chain connects TRBV7-2 to TRBJ2-7, with 8 positions matching TRBD1. Germline V gene data show CDR1 as SGHTA and CDR2 as FQGNSA. J gave up 4 bases and V 5 bases, and 4 bases lay outside the gene matches. The CDR3 consists of 13 residues.

This chain joins TRBV7-9 and TRBJ2-5; 10 bases fit TRBD2. CDR1 is SEHNR and CDR2 is FQNEAQ in the germline V gene (reference sequence). V lost 0 bases to trimming and J lost 5 bases; unmatched junction nucleotides: 6. The CDR3 runs to 16 residues. In DNA, the CDR3 is TGTGCCAGCAGCTTAGCCCCTCTAGCGGGAGTGGAGACCCAGTACTTC. Protein sequence: CASSLAPLAGVETQYF.

This clonotype was observed a few times. The rearrangement joins TRBV7-8 to TRBJ1-4, with TRBD1 matching over 7 bases. The V segment lost 5 bases and the J segment 10 bases; nucleotides outside the gene matches: 7. This CDR3 has 13 residues. The germline V gene has CDR1 SGHVS and CDR2 FQNEAQ. The CDR3 nucleotides are TGTGCCAGCAGCCCTGACAGGGAGAGAAAACTGTTTTTT. It encodes CASSPDRERKLFF. Complete variable domain (other parts from reference TRBV7-8 and TRBJ1-4): GAGVSQSPRYKVAKRGQDVALRCDPISGHVSLFWYQQALGQGPEFLTYFQNEAQLDKSGLPSDRFFAERPEGSVSTLKIQRTQQEDSAVYLCASSPDRERKLFFGSGTQLSVL.

V usage is TRBV18 and J usage is TRBJ1-3; D is unresolved. This CDR3 is 15 amino acids long. CDR1 KGHSH and CDR2 LQKENI come from the germline V gene. The V end lost 6 bases, the J end lost 0 bases, and 12 bases lay between the germline ends. DNA for the CDR3: TGTGCCAGCTCCGCTTCTGCTCCCTCTGGAAACACCATATATTTT. Translating gives CASSASAPSGNTIYF. Full variable domain (rest looked up from reference TRBV18 and TRBJ1-3): NAGVMQNPRHLVRRRGQEARLRCSPMKGHSHVYWYRQLPEEGLKFMVYLQKENIIDESGMPKERFSAEFPKEGPSILRIQQVVRGDSAAYFCASSASAPSGNTIYFGEGSWLTVV.

This clonotype occurred a few times. The chain couples TRBV7-6 to TRBJ2-6; maybe TRBD1 (5 bases). The CDR3 covers 15 residues. Germline V CDR1 and CDR2: SGHVS, FNYEAQ. V gave up 6 bases and J gave up 3 bases, with 12 bases separating them. The CDR3 spells CASSHQGGGANVLTF. The CDR3 DNA reads as TGTGCCAGCAGTCACCAGGGTGGTGGGGCCAACGTCCTGACTTTC.

V usage is TRBV20-1 and J usage is TRBJ2-1; 11 nucleotides line up with TRBD2. V lost 4 bases and J lost 13; bases outside the gene matches: 6. The CDR3 sequence is 12 residues long. Per germline, CDR1 DFQATT and CDR2 SNEGSKA (reference sequence). CDR3 coding DNA: TGCAGTGCTACCCGTCTAGCGGGAGGACAGTTCTTC. It encodes CSATRLAGGQFF.

This clonotype has only a few counts. V is TRBV20-1 and J is TRBJ1-2; TRBD1 matches 7 bases. Germline V gene sequence: CDR1 DFQATT, CDR2 SNEGSKA (reference sequence). The CDR3 is 14 residues long. The V gene end was trimmed by 0 bases and the J gene end by 8 bases; junction bases not matched to a gene: 9. CDR3 amino acids: CSARDSGRGLGYTF. CDR3 nucleotide sequence: TGCAGTGCTAGAGACTCGGGGAGGGGGCTCGGCTACACCTTC.

The rearrangement uses TRBV4-1 and TRBJ2-1; D is uncertain. V was cut by 1 base and J by 10 bases, with 17 bases left in between. The V gene's germline CDR1 is MGHRA and CDR2 YSYEKL. The CDR3 spans 15 residues. DNA for the CDR3: TGCGCCAGCAGCCAAGTTTATGTTGGGTTCGGGGAGCAGTTCTTC. Its protein is CASSQVYVGFGEQFF.

V and J are TRBV10-3 and TRBJ1-2; D perhaps matches TRBD1 (5 bases). The ends were cut back, 5 bases at V and 4 bases at J, with 14 bases in the middle. The CDR3 runs to 14 residues. In germline, CDR1 is ENHRY, CDR2 SYGVKD. For the CDR3, the DNA is TGTGCCATCAGTAGCTCAGGGATTACCTATGGCTACACCTTC. It codes for CAISSSGITYGYTF.

In its sample, this clonotype was seen once. The rearrangement links TRBV7-6 to TRBJ2-1; maybe TRBD2 (6 bases). CDR3 length: 15 amino acids. In germline, CDR1 is SGHVS, CDR2 FNYEAQ. Trimming shortened V by 0 bases and J by 5 bases, and 11 bases separated the two germline ends. Written as DNA, the CDR3 is TGTGCCAGCAGCTTAGCGGTGGGACTCAACAATGAGCAGTTCTTC. Protein: CASSLAVGLNNEQFF.

There are a few counts of this clonotype. This chain connects TRBV12-5 to TRBJ2-3, with D possibly matching TRBD1 (6 bases). CDR3 length equals 14 residues. The germline V gene encodes CDR1 LGHNT and CDR2 FRNRAP. V lost 6 bases, J lost 0 bases, and 10 bases lay in between. The CDR3 spells CASGRTGSTDTQYF. The CDR3 region has the DNA TGTGCTAGTGGCCGAACAGGGAGCACAGATACGCAGTATTTT.

This clonotype was detected only once. This sequence joins TRBV5-1 and TRBJ1-4; D perhaps matches TRBD1 (5 bases). Germline loops: CDR1 SGHRS, CDR2 YFSETQ. The CDR3 totals 15 residues. Trimming left V 1 base short and J 7 bases short, with 14 bases between. DNA for the CDR3: TGCGCCAGCAGCTTGTGGGGCCAAGGTGGTGAAAAACTGTTTTTT. Residues: CASSLWGQGGEKLFF.

This chain links TRBV19 with TRBJ1-1; D gene uncertain. CDR1 and CDR2 (germline): LNHDA, SQIVND (reference sequence). The CDR3 totals 14 residues. V shed 3 bases and J shed 1 base, with 9 bases lying between them. The CDR3: CASSMGGWNTEAFF. CDR3 bases: TGTGCCAGTAGTATGGGTGGGTGGAACACTGAAGCTTTCTTT.

V is TRBV10-3 and J is TRBJ1-2; D is unclear. The length of the CDR3 is 13 residues. Germline CDR1 ENHRY, CDR2 SYGVKD. V dropped 2 bases and J dropped 0 bases, with 4 bases sitting between them. The CDR3 DNA reads TGTGCCATCAGTGAGGGGACTAACTATGGCTACACCTTC. Encoded protein: CAISEGTNYGYTF.

This clonotype was found a few times. CDR3 sequence (DNA): TGCAGTGCTCTTAGGACTAGCCCGGGAGGGGAGACCCAGTACTTC. Protein: CSALRTSPGGETQYF. The genes are TRBV20-1 and TRBJ2-5, with TRBD2 matching 8 bases. The CDR3 length is 15 residues. V trimming: 5 bases; J trimming: 5 bases; junction bases outside the gene matches: 13. In germline, CDR1 is DFQATT, CDR2 SNEGSKA (reference sequence).

The J gene is TRBJ2-1, the V gene TRBV20-1; no clear D. The V gene lost 4 bases and the J gene lost 9 bases, with 7 bases spanning the gap. CDR3 length: 10 amino acids. Germline lookup yields CDR1 DFQATT and CDR2 SNEGSKA (reference sequence). The CDR3 region has the DNA TGCAGTGCTACTGGGATTGAGCAGTTCTTC. Protein sequence: CSATGIEQFF.

There are many counts of this clonotype. The chain combines TRBV6-1 with TRBJ2-1; D gene uncertain. Trimming took 6 bases from V and 7 from J, leaving 19 bases between them. The CDR3 is 15 residues long. Germline V CDR1 and CDR2: MNHNS, SASEGT. The CDR3 DNA follows: TGTGCCAGCAGAAAGTCAATTAAACAGATTAATGAGCAGTTCTTC. Translation: CASRKSIKQINEQFF.

V is TRBV10-3 and J is TRBJ2-2; D may be TRBD1 (6 bases). The CDR3 is made up of 18 amino acids. Germline V gives CDR1 ENHRY, CDR2 SYGVKD. Trimming cost V 0 bases and J 0 bases, with 14 bases left between them. The CDR3 sequence is CAISESLGQGPNTGELFF. CDR3 nucleotides: TGTGCCATCAGTGAGTCGTTGGGGCAGGGGCCGAACACCGGGGAGCTGTTTTTT.

The rearrangement links TRBV19 to TRBJ2-1, with D perhaps matching TRBD2 (6 bases). Germline V gene sequence: CDR1 LNHDA, CDR2 SQIVND (reference sequence). V was trimmed by 1 base and J by 8 bases, leaving 9 bases between them. This CDR3 is built from 13 residues. CDR3 DNA sequence: TGTGCCAGTAGTATAGGTCGGAGGGATGAGCAGTTCTTC. Amino acid sequence: CASSIGRRDEQFF. Using reference TRBV19 and TRBJ2-1 for the parts outside the CDR3, the full variable domain is DGGITQSPKYLFRKEGQNVTLSCEQNLNHDAMYWYRQDPGQGLRLIYYSQIVNDFQKGDIAEGYSVSREKKESFPLTVTSAQKNPTAFYLCASSIGRRDEQFFGPGTRLTVL.

The chain uses TRBV12-3 or TRBV12-4 and TRBJ2-1; D is possibly TRBD2 (5 bases). The V and J ends lost 7 bases and 2 bases respectively, with 18 bases between them. This CDR3 has 16 residues. CDR3 sequence (DNA): TGTGCCAGCATCAAAATCCCGTTCGGGACCTACAATGAGCAGTTCTTC. This encodes CASIKIPFGTYNEQFF.